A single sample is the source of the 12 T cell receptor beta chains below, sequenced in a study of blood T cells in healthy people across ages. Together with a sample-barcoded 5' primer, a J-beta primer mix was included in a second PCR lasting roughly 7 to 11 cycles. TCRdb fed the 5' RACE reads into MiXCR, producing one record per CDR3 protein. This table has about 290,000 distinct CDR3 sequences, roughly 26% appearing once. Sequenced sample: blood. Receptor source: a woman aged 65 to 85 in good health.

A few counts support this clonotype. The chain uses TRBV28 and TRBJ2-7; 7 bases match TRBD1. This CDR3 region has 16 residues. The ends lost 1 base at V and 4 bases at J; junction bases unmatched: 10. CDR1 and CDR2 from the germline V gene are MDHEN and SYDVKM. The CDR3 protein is CASSLYGQGENYEQYF. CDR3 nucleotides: TGTGCCAGCAGTTTATATGGCCAGGGGGAGAATTACGAGCAGTACTTC.

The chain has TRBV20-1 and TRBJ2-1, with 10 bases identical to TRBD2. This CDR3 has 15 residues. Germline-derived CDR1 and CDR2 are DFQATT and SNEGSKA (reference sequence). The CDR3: CSGTSGVSSYNEQFF. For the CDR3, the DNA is TGCAGCGGAACTAGCGGGGTTAGCTCCTACAATGAGCAGTTCTTC.

The CDR3 DNA reads as TGCGCCAGCAGAGGGGCAGAAACGAACTATGGCTACACCTTC. This gives the protein CASRGAETNYGYTF. This chain joins TRBV5-1 and TRBJ1-2; D is possibly TRBD1 (5 bases). This CDR3 has 14 amino acids. Per germline, CDR1 SGHRS and CDR2 YFSETQ. V shed 5 bases and J shed 2 bases, with 13 bases lying between them.

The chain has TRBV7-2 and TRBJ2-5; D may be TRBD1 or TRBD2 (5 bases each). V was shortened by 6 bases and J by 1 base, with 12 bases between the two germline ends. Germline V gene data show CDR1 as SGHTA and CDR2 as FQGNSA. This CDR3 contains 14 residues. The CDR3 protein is CASSSLGTQETQYF. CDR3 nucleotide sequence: TGTGCCAGCAGTAGTCTGGGGACCCAAGAGACCCAGTACTTC.

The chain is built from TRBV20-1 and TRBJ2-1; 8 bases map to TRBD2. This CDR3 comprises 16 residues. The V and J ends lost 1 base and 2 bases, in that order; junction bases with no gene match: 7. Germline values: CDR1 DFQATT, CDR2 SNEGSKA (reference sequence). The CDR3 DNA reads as TGCAGTGCTAGAGGTAGCGGGGTTCTCCCCTACAATGAGCAGTTCTTC. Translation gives CSARGSGVLPYNEQFF.

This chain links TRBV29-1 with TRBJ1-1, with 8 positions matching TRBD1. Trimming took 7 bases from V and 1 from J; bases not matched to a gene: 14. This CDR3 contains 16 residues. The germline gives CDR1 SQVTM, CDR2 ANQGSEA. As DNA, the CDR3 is TGCAGCGCCCTGACAGGGGTCTTCTTATCGAACACTGAAGCTTTCTTT. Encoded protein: CSALTGVFLSNTEAFF.

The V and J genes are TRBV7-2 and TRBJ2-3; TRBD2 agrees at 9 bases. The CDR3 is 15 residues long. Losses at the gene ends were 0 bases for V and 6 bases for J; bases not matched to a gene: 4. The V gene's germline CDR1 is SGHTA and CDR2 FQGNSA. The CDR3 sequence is CASSLALAGWDTQYF. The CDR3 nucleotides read TGTGCCAGCAGCTTAGCACTAGCGGGTTGGGATACGCAGTATTTT. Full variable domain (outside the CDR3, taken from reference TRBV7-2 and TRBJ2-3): GAGVSQSPSNKVTEKGKDVELRCDPISGHTALYWYRQSLGQGLEFLIYFQGNSAPDKSGLPSDRFSAERTGGSVSTLTIQRTQQEDSAVYLCASSLALAGWDTQYFGPGTRLTVL.

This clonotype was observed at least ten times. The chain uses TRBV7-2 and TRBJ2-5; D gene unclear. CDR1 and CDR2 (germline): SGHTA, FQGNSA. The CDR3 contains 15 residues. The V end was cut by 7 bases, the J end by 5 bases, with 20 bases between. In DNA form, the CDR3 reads TGTGCCAGCACCCTAGGAAGAGCTGTTGGGGAGACCCAGTACTTC. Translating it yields CASTLGRAVGETQYF.

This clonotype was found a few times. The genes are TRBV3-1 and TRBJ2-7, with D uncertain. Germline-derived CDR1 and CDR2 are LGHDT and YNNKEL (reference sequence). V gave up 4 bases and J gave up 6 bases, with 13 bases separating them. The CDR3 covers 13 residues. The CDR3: CASSRLRSGEQYF. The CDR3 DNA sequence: TGTGCCAGCAGCCGATTGAGGTCCGGCGAGCAGTACTTC.

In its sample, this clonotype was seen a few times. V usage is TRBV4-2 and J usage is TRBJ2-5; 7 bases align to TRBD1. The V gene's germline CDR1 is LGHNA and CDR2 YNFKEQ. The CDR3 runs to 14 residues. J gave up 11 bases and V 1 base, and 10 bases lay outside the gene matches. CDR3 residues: CASSQGGSGGRQYF. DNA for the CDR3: TGTGCCAGCAGCCAAGGAGGTTCAGGGGGTCGGCAGTACTTC.

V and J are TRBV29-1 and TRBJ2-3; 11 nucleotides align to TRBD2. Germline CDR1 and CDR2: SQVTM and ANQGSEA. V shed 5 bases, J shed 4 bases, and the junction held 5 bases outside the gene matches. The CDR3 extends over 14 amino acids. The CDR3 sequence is CSVQLAGVPDTQYF. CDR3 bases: TGCAGCGTTCAACTAGCGGGAGTTCCAGATACGCAGTATTTT.

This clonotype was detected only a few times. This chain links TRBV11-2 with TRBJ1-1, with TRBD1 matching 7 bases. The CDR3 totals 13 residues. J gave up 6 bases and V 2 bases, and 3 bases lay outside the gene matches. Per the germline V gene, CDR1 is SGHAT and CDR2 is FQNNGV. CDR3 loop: CASSLSQGPEAFF. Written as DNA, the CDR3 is TGTGCCAGCAGCTTATCACAGGGGCCTGAAGCTTTCTTT.